Listed below are T cell receptor beta chains from one sample, sequenced in a study of blood T cell repertoires in COVID-19. Data came from immunoSEQ multiplex PCR; TCRdb stores just in-frame clones and leaves some out. Of fewer than 120,000 clones in the sample, 65% to 90% were seen once. What was sequenced was peripheral blood. The origin of the receptors is a woman aged 55-69 years with acute or convalescent COVID-19. Each CDR3 is given with its conserved first and last residue. D genes are given only for firm matches. The listing skips clone size in some rows; elsewhere it reads once, few, many or a size class.

d_gene,j_gene,len,abundance,v_gene,CDR3aa,CDR3nt
.,TRBJ1-5,14,.,TRBV6-6,CASSSQGGNQPQHF,TGTGCCAGCAGTTCGCAGGGAGGGAATCAGCCCCAGCATTTT
TRBD1,TRBJ1-1,14,.,TRBV5-4,CASSPDRGRPEAFF,TGTGCCAGCAGCCCGGACAGGGGCCGCCCTGAAGCTTTCTTT
TRBD1,TRBJ1-3,16,.,TRBV5-1,CASSFSDRGGANTIYF,TGCGCCAGCAGCTTTAGTGATCGAGGGGGCGCGAACACCATATATTTT
.,TRBJ2-1,14,once,TRBV11-1,CASSNNRVGNEQFF,TGTGCCAGCAGCAATAACAGGGTAGGCAATGAGCAGTTCTTC
TRBD2,TRBJ2-1,14,.,TRBV6-5,CASSHASGDDEQFF,TGTGCCAGCAGTCATGCTAGCGGGGACGATGAGCAGTTCTTC
TRBD1,TRBJ2-1,17,.,TRBV28,CASRLSYGTGEGNEQFF,TGTGCCAGCAGGTTGAGTTACGGGACAGGGGAGGGCAATGAGCAGTTCTTC
.,TRBJ1-1,14,.,TRBV29-1,CSVVYQGSVNEAFF,TGCAGCGTTGTCTATCAGGGAAGTGTTAATGAAGCTTTCTTT
TRBD1,TRBJ1-2,17,.,TRBV5-4,CASSSGQDRGQDYGYTF,TGTGCCAGCAGCTCTGGACAGGACAGGGGGCAGGACTATGGCTACACCTTC
.,TRBJ1-2,11,.,TRBV29-1,CSVLGGYGYTF,TGCAGCGTTTTGGGAGGCTATGGCTACACCTTC
.,TRBJ1-1,13,.,TRBV6-6,CASSYVAATEAFF,TGTGCCAGCAGTTACGTGGCGGCCACTGAAGCTTTCTTT
.,TRBJ2-2,15,.,TRBV14,CASSGGDRGTGELFF,TGTGCCAGCAGTGGAGGGGACCGGGGGACCGGGGAGCTGTTTTTT
TRBD2,TRBJ2-3,16,.,TRBV30,CAWSPEAGPEADTQYF,TGTGCCTGGAGCCCAGAAGCGGGACCCGAAGCAGATACGCAGTATTTT
TRBD1,TRBJ2-7,16,.,TRBV11-2,CASSLLAGTGGYEQYF,TGTGCCAGCAGCCTTCTAGCCGGGACAGGGGGCTACGAGCAGTACTTC
.,TRBJ1-3,12,.,TRBV24-1,CATRDFRNTIYF,TGTGCCACCCGGGATTTCAGAAACACCATATATTTT
.,TRBJ1-4,14,few,TRBV2,CASSVAGRNEKLFF,TGTGCCAGCAGTGTTGCAGGGCGGAATGAAAAACTGTTTTTT
TRBD1,TRBJ1-1,12,.,TRBV30,CAWSPGGPEAFF,TGTGCCTGGAGTCCAGGGGGCCCTGAAGCTTTCTTT
TRBD1,TRBJ1-1,14,once,TRBV5-4,CASSRDRGIAEAFF,TGTGCCAGCAGCAGGGACAGGGGGATTGCTGAAGCTTTCTTT
.,TRBJ2-5,13,.,TRBV6-5,CASSFDRLETQYF,TGTGCCAGCAGTTTCGACAGATTGGAGACCCAGTACTTC
.,TRBJ1-4,14,once,TRBV19,CASSRRGTNEKLFF,TGTGCCAGTAGTAGAAGGGGAACTAATGAAAAACTGTTTTTT
TRBD1,TRBJ1-2,17,.,TRBV5-6,CASSLGAQGTLYYGYTF,TGTGCCAGCAGCTTGGGGGCACAGGGGACTCTCTACTATGGCTACACCTTC
TRBD1,TRBJ2-7,16,.,TRBV3-1/TRBV3-2,CASSHPPGTADYEQYF,TGTGCCAGCAGCCACCCCCCCGGGACAGCTGATTACGAGCAGTACTTC
TRBD1,TRBJ2-4,14,.,TRBV7-2,CASSGLGQGNIQYF,TGTGCCAGCAGCGGATTGGGACAGGGGAACATTCAGTACTTC
TRBD1,TRBJ1-6,16,.,TRBV4-2,CASSPQWTGADSPLHF,TGTGCCAGCAGCCCTCAGTGGACAGGGGCGGATTCACCCCTCCACTTT
.,TRBJ2-7,12,.,TRBV28,CASSLRVDEQYF,TGTGCCAGCAGTTTGAGAGTCGACGAGCAGTACTTC
TRBD2,TRBJ2-7,17,once,TRBV11-3,CASSLGLAGRSSYEQYF,TGTGCCAGCAGCCTGGGACTAGCGGGGAGATCTTCCTACGAGCAGTACTTC
.,TRBJ1-2,13,.,TRBV27,CASRPQGAYGYTF,TGTGCCAGCAGACCCCAGGGTGCCTATGGCTACACCTTC
.,TRBJ1-1,14,.,TRBV4-3,CASSQEARSTEAFF,TGCGCCAGCAGCCAAGAAGCGAGGAGCACTGAAGCTTTCTTT
.,TRBJ1-1,14,.,TRBV18,CASSSTGEITEAFF,TGTGCCAGCTCCTCGACAGGCGAAATCACTGAAGCTTTCTTT
.,TRBJ1-4,16,.,TRBV6-5,CASSYSWGRANEKLFF,TGTGCCAGCAGTTACTCGTGGGGCAGGGCTAATGAAAAACTGTTTTTT
.,TRBJ2-1,16,.,TRBV25-1,CASTLQRGRSYNEQFF,TGTGCCAGCACTCTTCAAAGGGGCCGGTCCTACAATGAGCAGTTCTTC
TRBD2,TRBJ2-7,15,.,TRBV5-4,CASSSNSGGSNEQYF,TGTGCCAGCAGCTCTAATAGCGGGGGGAGTAACGAGCAGTACTTC
.,TRBJ1-2,12,few,TRBV6-2/TRBV6-3,CASSDEYSGYTF,TGTGCCAGCAGTGATGAGTATTCTGGCTACACCTTC
.,TRBJ2-7,15,once,TRBV7-2,CASSLEQGKFYEQYF,TGTGCCAGCAGCTTGGAACAGGGTAAATTCTACGAGCAGTACTTC
.,TRBJ1-2,18,.,TRBV10-1,CASRAWTARITPVYGYTF,TGCGCCAGCAGAGCCTGGACAGCACGCATCACCCCCGTCTATGGCTACACCTTC
.,TRBJ2-1,15,.,TRBV28,CASSLEPSSYNEQFF,TGTGCCAGCAGTTTAGAACCGAGCTCCTACAATGAGCAGTTCTTC
TRBD1,TRBJ1-2,13,.,TRBV19,CAMSRTGTYGYTF,TGTGCCATGAGTCGGACAGGGACCTATGGCTACACCTTC
.,TRBJ1-1,18,few,TRBV7-3,CASSLIEGPPGEGTEAFF,TGTGCCAGCAGCCTAATAGAAGGGCCGCCCGGGGAGGGCACTGAAGCTTTCTTT
.,TRBJ2-5,14,.,TRBV20-1,CSASSPFLRETQYF,TGCAGTGCTAGTAGCCCGTTCCTCCGGGAGACCCAGTACTTC
.,TRBJ1-6,13,few,TRBV9,CASSGDSGTPLHF,TGTGCCAGCAGCGGTGACAGTGGAACACCCCTCCACTTT
TRBD2,TRBJ2-5,14,.,TRBV11-2,CASSLGSGEETQYF,TGTGCCAGCAGCTTGGGTAGCGGGGAAGAGACCCAGTACTTC
.,TRBJ2-5,15,once,TRBV5-8,CASSFWAGVVETQYF,TGTGCCAGCAGCTTCTGGGCGGGTGTTGTGGAGACCCAGTACTTC
.,TRBJ2-3,15,.,TRBV19,CASSMMTARTDTQYF,TGTGCCAGTAGTATGATGACAGCGCGCACAGATACGCAGTATTTT
TRBD1,TRBJ1-2,15,.,TRBV5-5,CASSFARQGGDGYTF,TGTGCCAGCAGCTTTGCTCGTCAGGGGGGAGATGGCTACACCTTC